Listed below are T cell receptor beta chains from one sample, sequenced in a study of blood T cell repertoires in COVID-19. Only in-frame clones appear in the TCRdb table, and some are missing; sequencing was by immunoSEQ multiplex PCR. Of around 170,000 clones listed, roughly four fifths are singletons. The sample comprised peripheral blood. The source of these receptors is a woman aged 40-49 years with acute or convalescent COVID-19. Each CDR3 is given with its conserved first and last residue. The D gene is left open where the match is weak. Some rows mark clone size as missing; the rest say once, few, many or name a class of expanded clone.

v_gene,abundance,d_gene,j_gene,CDR3aa,CDR3nt
TRBV11-2,-,TRBD1,TRBJ2-6,CASSYKGASLSGANVLTF,TGTGCCAGCAGCTACAAGGGGGCTTCCCTCTCTGGGGCCAACGTCCTGACTTTC
TRBV10-1,-,TRBD2,TRBJ2-7,CASSYPGGTPAYEQYF,TGCGCCAGCAGTTACCCGGGAGGGACGCCAGCCTACGAGCAGTACTTC
TRBV7-2,-,-,TRBJ1-1,CASSLMSQGLGTEAFF,TGTGCCAGCAGCTTAATGTCCCAGGGTCTCGGCACTGAAGCTTTCTTT
TRBV19,-,TRBD2,TRBJ2-5,CASSIYPTSGRQTQYF,TGTGCCAGTAGTATTTATCCGACTAGCGGGCGGCAGACCCAGTACTTC
TRBV9,once,-,TRBJ2-1,CASSVAVAASNEQFF,TGTGCCAGCAGCGTAGCCGTAGCGGCCAGCAATGAGCAGTTCTTC
TRBV21-1,-,-,TRBJ2-7,CASSKTGLEFYEQYF,TGTGCCAGCAGCAAGACAGGGTTGGAGTTCTACGAGCAGTACTTC
TRBV7-8,-,TRBD1,TRBJ1-1,CASSLVPGGESEAFF,TGTGCCAGCAGCTTAGTTCCAGGGGGCGAGTCTGAAGCTTTCTTT
TRBV9,-,-,TRBJ1-1,CASSVGQLNTEAFF,TGTGCCAGCAGCGTCGGACAGCTGAACACTGAAGCTTTCTTT
TRBV28,-,TRBD1,TRBJ2-1,CASDRTGGEQFF,TGTGCCAGCGATCGGACAGGGGGTGAGCAGTTCTTC
TRBV5-4,-,-,TRBJ1-5,CASSYFNQPQHF,TGTGCCAGCAGCTACTTCAATCAGCCCCAGCATTTT
TRBV5-1,-,-,TRBJ1-1,CASSLAEGYTEAFF,TGCGCCAGCAGCTTGGCCGAGGGATACACTGAAGCTTTCTTT
TRBV29-1,-,TRBD1,TRBJ2-3,CSQSTGDSTDTQYF,TGCAGCCAATCGACAGGGGACAGCACAGATACGCAGTATTTT
TRBV6-5,-,TRBD1,TRBJ1-6,CASSSTGSASPLHF,TGTGCCAGCAGTTCGACAGGGTCGGCGTCACCCCTCCACTTT
TRBV7-2,-,-,TRBJ1-1,CASSLNFQREAFF,TGTGCCAGCAGCTTAAATTTCCAGAGGGAAGCTTTCTTT
TRBV11-3,-,-,TRBJ2-5,CASSLDTRDETQYF,TGTGCCAGCAGCTTAGATACGAGGGATGAGACCCAGTACTTC
TRBV29-1,few,-,TRBJ2-3,CSVERGTDTQYF,TGCAGCGTTGAAAGAGGGACAGATACGCAGTATTTT
TRBV30,-,-,TRBJ1-4,CAWKTGGPTNEKLFF,TGTGCCTGGAAAACTGGTGGGCCGACTAATGAAAAACTGTTTTTT
TRBV30,-,-,TRBJ2-2,CAGRSKGRTGELFF,TGTGCCGGAAGATCGAAGGGGAGGACCGGGGAGCTGTTTTTT
TRBV5-6,few,-,TRBJ2-2,CASRPWTGWAGELFF,TGTGCCAGCAGGCCATGGACTGGTTGGGCCGGGGAGCTGTTTTTT